The clone carrying this TCR beta chain has a handful of counts. Authors' processing steps: Reference gene primer amplification yielded estimated nucleated cell counts. TCRdb's copy holds only in-frame clones and misses some; the assay was immunoSEQ multiplex PCR. Clone size and V and J calls were adopted from that table, with D and trimming inferred from the DNA. Of around 150,000 clones listed, around four fifths are singletons. The data belong to a study of blood T cell repertoires in COVID-19. About the research overall: PBMCs, B-cell-depleted T cells, or T cells provided the cDNA or gDNA that made up the material.

Germline CDR1 KGHSH, CDR2 LQKENI. The CDR3 runs to 13 residues. V lost 5 bases and J lost 4, with 11 bases in between. What was sequenced was PBMCs or T cells enriched from blood (not recorded which). This chain links TRBV18 with TRBJ1-1; D unclear. The sequence came from a man aged 65 to 79 who had been exposed to COVID-19. CDR3 protein: CASSGPGSTEAFF. CDR3 bases: TGTGCCAGCTCAGGGCCGGGAAGCACTGAAGCTTTCTTT.